The next 26 T cell receptor beta chains were all read from a single sample in a study of blood T cell repertoires in COVID-19. Here immunoSEQ multiplex PCR was the method, and the copy in TCRdb shows in-frame clones only, minus some. The sample has approximately 210,000 clones, approximately 84% seen once. What was sequenced was peripheral blood. The receptors here all came from a woman in her fifties or sixties with active or convalescent COVID-19.

CDR3 nucleotide sequence: TGTGCCAGCAGCCCCCGAGTGTTAGGGGGAGCTTTCTTT. This codes for CASSPRVLGGAFF. This chain connects TRBV3-1 (or the pseudogene TRBV3-2) to TRBJ1-1, with D possibly being TRBD1 (6 bases). V gave up 4 bases and J gave up 10 bases, with 16 bases separating them. Germline CDR1 LGHDT, CDR2 YNNKEL (reference sequence). CDR3 length: 13 residues.

V usage is TRBV9 and J usage is TRBJ2-3; 10 nucleotides line up with TRBD1. Germline lookup yields CDR1 SGDLS and CDR2 YYNGEE. V lost 0 bases, J lost 3 bases, and 10 bases stayed unmatched. This CDR3 is built from 18 residues. CDR3 residues: CASSVATRQGARTDTQYF. The CDR3 DNA reads as TGTGCCAGCAGCGTAGCTACCAGACAGGGGGCAAGGACAGATACGCAGTATTTT. The full variable domain, with the rest looked up from reference TRBV9 and TRBJ2-3, is DSGVTQTPKHLITATGQRVTLRCSPRSGDLSVYWYQQSLDQGLQFLIQYYNGEERAKGNILERFSAQQFPDLHSELNLSSLELGDSALYFCASSVATRQGARTDTQYFGPGTRLTVL.

This clone appeared once. The chain links TRBV29-1 to TRBJ2-7, with 11 bases fitting TRBD1. There are 16 residues in the CDR3. Germline CDR1 SQVTM, CDR2 ANQGSEA. Germline trimming cut 6 bases from V and 5 bases from J; bases unmatched to any gene: 15. DNA of the CDR3: TGCAGCGTGGACCCTTTTCTTGGGACAGGGGGAGACGAGCAGTACTTC. It specifies CSVDPFLGTGGDEQYF.

The chain combines TRBV19 with TRBJ1-1; D uncertain. Germline V gene lookup returns CDR1 LNHDA and CDR2 SQIVND (reference sequence). V shed 7 bases and J shed 5 bases, with 17 bases lying between them. This CDR3 is built from 14 residues. The chain's CDR3 is CASTQERIRTEAFF. The DNA of the CDR3 is TGTGCCAGTACCCAAGAGAGGATTAGGACTGAAGCTTTCTTT.

J is TRBJ2-1 and V is TRBV6-4; 9 positions agree with TRBD2. The CDR3 runs to 15 residues. V was pared by 2 bases and J by 6 bases, with 5 bases of the junction left unmatched. Per the germline V gene, CDR1 is MRHNA and CDR2 is SNTAGT. CDR3 in amino acids: CASSDDGGRANEQFF. The CDR3 bases are TGTGCCAGCAGTGACGACGGCGGGAGGGCCAATGAGCAGTTCTTC.

This chain uses TRBV3-1 (or the pseudogene TRBV3-2) with TRBJ2-5, with 8 positions matching TRBD2. The CDR3 totals 17 residues. Germline V gives CDR1 LGHDT, CDR2 YNNKEL (reference sequence). V gave up 1 base and J gave up 0 bases; unmatched junction bases: 7. The CDR3 protein is CASSQGWSGGYQETQYF. The CDR3, as DNA: TGTGCCAGCAGCCAAGGGTGGAGCGGGGGTTACCAAGAGACCCAGTACTTC.

The chain's CDR3 is CASSQGYSGGANYGYTF. The CDR3 DNA sequence: TGTGCCAGCAGCCAAGGGTATAGCGGGGGCGCTAACTATGGCTACACCTTC. The chain couples TRBV4-2 to TRBJ1-2; weak D call: TRBD1 (6 bases). The CDR3 length is 17 residues. V gave up 1 base and J gave up 0 bases, with 15 bases separating them. The germline gives CDR1 LGHNA, CDR2 YNFKEQ.

The gene calls are TRBV7-9 and TRBJ2-3, with D unresolved. Between the trimmed V and J ends, which lost 5 bases and 10 bases, there was a span of 22 bases. This CDR3 has 15 amino acids. CDR1 and CDR2 from the germline V gene are SEHNR and FQNEAQ (reference sequence). The CDR3 loop is CASSRVGGALSSQYF. The CDR3 nucleotides are TGTGCCAGCAGCCGGGTAGGTGGTGCCCTTAGTTCGCAGTATTTT. Drawing the rest from reference TRBV7-9 and TRBJ2-3, the complete variable domain is DTGVSQNPRHKITKRGQNVTFRCDPISEHNRLYWYRQTLGQGPEFLTYFQNEAQLEKSRLLSDRFSAERPKGSFSTLEIQRTEQGDSAMYLCASSRVGGALSSQYFGPGTRLTVL.

The rearrangement links TRBV7-9 to TRBJ1-1; no clear D. Germline CDR1 reads SEHNR; CDR2 reads FQNEAQ (reference sequence). Trimming shortened V by 6 bases and J by 5 bases, and 10 bases separated the two germline ends. The CDR3 consists of 12 residues. This chain's CDR3 is CASSSAGTEAFF. As DNA, the CDR3 is TGTGCCAGCAGTTCGGCCGGGACTGAAGCTTTCTTT.

This chain links TRBV5-4 with TRBJ2-5, with D unclear. Germline lookup yields CDR1 SGHNT and CDR2 YYREEE (reference sequence). This CDR3 region has 13 residues. V was cut by 0 bases and J by 5 bases, with 8 bases left in between. CDR3 residues: CASSLARRETQYF. The CDR3 DNA reads TGTGCCAGCAGCTTGGCCCGCCGGGAGACCCAGTACTTC.

The V call is TRBV7-9, the J call TRBJ2-2; 10 nucleotides agree with TRBD1. With V trimmed by 5 bases and J by 1 base, 4 bases remained unmatched. From germline, CDR1 is SEHNR and CDR2 FQNEAQ (reference sequence). The CDR3 runs 16 residues. As DNA, the CDR3 is TGTGCCAGCAGCCTAGGACAGGGGGAGAACACCGGGGAGCTGTTTTTT. It translates to CASSLGQGENTGELFF.

This clone was counted once. The chain is built from TRBV7-8 and TRBJ1-3, with D perhaps matching TRBD1 (5 bases). This CDR3 spans 14 amino acids. CDR1 is SGHVS and CDR2 is FQNEAQ in the germline V gene. The germline V and J ends were trimmed by 1 base and 2 bases, with 6 bases remaining between them. DNA for the CDR3: TGTGCCAGCAGCTTAGGCAGGGCTGGAAACACCATATATTTT. Its translation is CASSLGRAGNTIYF.

The chain uses TRBV7-8 and TRBJ2-3, with 11 bases aligning to TRBD2. This CDR3 is built from 15 residues. V lost 5 bases, J lost 5 bases, and 6 bases stayed unmatched. Germline-derived CDR1 and CDR2 are SGHVS and FQNEAQ. The CDR3 region is CASSQELAGEDTQYF. CDR3 DNA sequence: TGTGCCAGCAGCCAGGAACTAGCGGGGGAAGATACGCAGTATTTT.

The chain has TRBV2 and TRBJ1-3; D perhaps matches TRBD1 (6 bases). Trimming stripped 7 bases from V and 7 bases from J, with 17 bases between. This CDR3 contains 14 residues. Germline CDR1 is SNHLY and CDR2 is FYNNEI. The DNA of the CDR3 is TGTGCCAGCACCCTACAGGGATTCTGGAACACCATATATTTT. Translating gives CASTLQGFWNTIYF.

The V gene is TRBV6-6, the J gene TRBJ1-1; D might be TRBD1 (5 bases). Germline-derived CDR1 and CDR2 are MNHNY and SVGAGI (reference sequence). The CDR3 contains 13 residues. Trimming removed 6 bases from V and 6 bases from J, with 14 bases in between. In DNA form, the CDR3 reads TGTGCCAGCAGCCCCGGCAGGGTGGCTGAAGCTTTCTTT. Translated, it gives CASSPGRVAEAFF.

The chain carries TRBV3-1 (or the pseudogene TRBV3-2) and TRBJ1-2; D call uncertain. CDR1 and CDR2 from the germline V gene are LGHDT and YNNKEL (reference sequence). With 0 bases removed from V and 0 bases from J, the gap between germline ends came to 8 bases. The CDR3 has 15 residues. The CDR3 sequence is CASSQDFTANYGYTF. CDR3 coding DNA: TGTGCCAGCAGCCAAGATTTTACAGCTAACTATGGCTACACCTTC.

The V call is TRBV28, the J call TRBJ2-5; perhaps TRBD2 as D (5 bases). Trimming stripped 5 bases from V and 3 bases from J, with 7 bases between. Germline V gene data show CDR1 as MDHEN and CDR2 as SYDVKM. The CDR3 sequence is 12 residues long. DNA of the CDR3: TGTGCCAGCAGTAGGAGGAAAGAGACCCAGTACTTC. The encoded protein is CASSRRKETQYF.

The CDR3 sequence: CASSLGAGTTDTQYF. CDR3 sequence (DNA): TGTGCCAGCAGCTTGGGGGCGGGGACTACAGATACGCAGTATTTT. V and J are TRBV5-4 and TRBJ2-3; TRBD2 is a possible D gene (6 bases). In germline, CDR1 is SGHNT, CDR2 YYREEE (reference sequence). There are 15 residues in the CDR3. V dropped 0 bases and J dropped 3 bases, with 11 bases sitting between them.

In DNA, the CDR3 is TGTGCCAGCAGCCAAAGGTCTAGCTCTGGAAACACCATATATTTT. It yields the protein CASSQRSSSGNTIYF. V is TRBV11-2 and J is TRBJ1-3; D is undetermined. The CDR3 sequence is 15 residues long. V was shortened by 5 bases and J by 0 bases, with 11 bases between the two germline ends. Germline-derived CDR1 and CDR2 are SGHAT and FQNNGV.

V and J are TRBV2 and TRBJ1-5; the match to TRBD1 covers 10 bases. Per the germline V gene, CDR1 is SNHLY and CDR2 is FYNNEI. V trimming: 4 bases; J trimming: 6 bases; junction bases outside the gene matches: 6. This CDR3 has 15 residues. The CDR3 sequence: CASSAIGQGGQPQHF. DNA for the CDR3: TGTGCCAGCAGTGCTATCGGACAGGGGGGTCAGCCCCAGCATTTT.

The chain carries TRBV19 and TRBJ1-6, with 7 bases identical to TRBD1. Germline assignment: CDR1 LNHDA and CDR2 SQIVND (reference sequence). The CDR3 has 16 amino acids. V dropped 6 bases and J dropped 5; count of bases not matched to a gene: 10. CDR3 bases: TGTGCCAGTAGCTACCAGGGACAGTGGAATAATTCACCCCTCCACTTT. This codes for CASSYQGQWNNSPLHF.

The table lists this clone with a count of one. The chain is built from TRBV7-3 and TRBJ2-3; 10 nucleotides match TRBD2. Looked up from germline, CDR1 is SGHTA and CDR2 is FQGTGA. J was trimmed by 7 bases and V by 4 bases; bases with no gene match: 5. The CDR3 has 14 residues. The CDR3 DNA reads TGTGCCAGCAGCTCGACTAGCGGGCTGAATACGCAGTATTTT. Protein: CASSSTSGLNTQYF.

V usage is TRBV9 and J usage is TRBJ1-2, with a tentative D call TRBD1 (5 bases). Germline V gene lookup returns CDR1 SGDLS and CDR2 YYNGEE. V lost 4 bases to trimming and J lost 8 bases, with 15 bases between them. The CDR3 totals 13 residues. In DNA form, the CDR3 reads TGTGCCAGCAGCCCCCAGGGAGGCAGGGGCTACACCTTC. Protein: CASSPQGGRGYTF.

The chain has TRBV18 and TRBJ1-2; TRBD1 agrees at 8 bases. Germline CDR1 and CDR2: KGHSH and LQKENI. With 6 bases clipped from V and 8 bases from J, the junction kept 14 bases outside the gene matches. CDR3 length equals 15 residues. The CDR3 DNA follows: TGTGCCAGCTCTTCCGGACAGGGAATGCCAGGCGGCTACACCTTC. It specifies CASSSGQGMPGGYTF. Full variable domain (outside the CDR3, taken from reference TRBV18 and TRBJ1-2): NAGVMQNPRHLVRRRGQEARLRCSPMKGHSHVYWYRQLPEEGLKFMVYLQKENIIDESGMPKERFSAEFPKEGPSILRIQQVVRGDSAAYFCASSSGQGMPGGYTFGSGTRLTVV.

This clone was recorded once. The genes are TRBV19 and TRBJ1-2; 7 nucleotides match TRBD1. Germline V lookup: CDR1 LNHDA, CDR2 SQIVND (reference sequence). The CDR3 loop spans 15 amino acids. With 3 bases clipped from V and 8 bases from J, the junction kept 12 bases outside the gene matches. The CDR3 DNA sequence: TGTGCCAGTAGTATCCTTGCCGACAGGGCAGGCGGCTACACCTTC. The encoded protein is CASSILADRAGGYTF.

With respect to this clone: The sample holds other DNA sequences that translate to the same CDR3. The chain links TRBV7-9 to TRBJ1-2; D ambiguous. The germline V gene has CDR1 SEHNR and CDR2 FQNEAQ (reference sequence). This CDR3 is built from 13 residues. V lost 2 bases and J lost 3, with 7 bases in between. CDR3 sequence reads: CASSLQEDYGYTF. Here the CDR3 DNA reads TGTGCCAGCAGCTTACAGGAAGACTATGGCTACACCTTC.